This TCR beta chain was documented in a study of blood T cell repertoires in COVID-19. Overall study context: Acute-phase and convalescent COVID-19 samples originated in the United States, Italy and Spain. T cells, B-cell-depleted T cells, or PBMCs supplied cDNA or gDNA.

In the original processing: Using reference gene primer amplification, nucleated cell counts were estimated. Sequenced by immunoSEQ multiplex PCR; TCRdb stores in-frame clones only, minus some. That table supplies the V and J calls and clone size; D and trimming were determined from the DNA. The data hold 120,000 or so clones, with about 87% observed a single time. The count of this clone is one. The sequencing input was peripheral blood. The receptor was isolated from a woman aged 50 to 60 with acute or convalescent COVID-19.

DNA for the CDR3: TGTGCCAGCAGCTTAACTTCCTACAATGAGCAGTTCTTC. Residues: CASSLTSYNEQFF. J is TRBJ2-1 and V is TRBV13; D gene uncertain. The CDR3 sequence is 13 residues long. Trimming removed 2 bases at V and 1 base at J, with 3 bases between. Looked up from germline, CDR1 is PRHDT and CDR2 is FYEKMQ (reference sequence).